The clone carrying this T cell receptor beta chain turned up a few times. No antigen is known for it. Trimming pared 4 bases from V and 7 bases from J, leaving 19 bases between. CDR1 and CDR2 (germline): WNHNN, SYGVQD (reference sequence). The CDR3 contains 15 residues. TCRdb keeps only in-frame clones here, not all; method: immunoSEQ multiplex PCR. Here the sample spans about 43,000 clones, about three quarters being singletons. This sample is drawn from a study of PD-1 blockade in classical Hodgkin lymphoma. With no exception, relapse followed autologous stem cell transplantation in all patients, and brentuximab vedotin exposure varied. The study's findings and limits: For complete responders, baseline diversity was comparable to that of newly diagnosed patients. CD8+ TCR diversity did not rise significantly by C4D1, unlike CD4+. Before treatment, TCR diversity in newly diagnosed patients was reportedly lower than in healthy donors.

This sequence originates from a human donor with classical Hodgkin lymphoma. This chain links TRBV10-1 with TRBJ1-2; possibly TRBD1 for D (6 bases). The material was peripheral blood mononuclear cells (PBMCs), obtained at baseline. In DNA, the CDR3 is TGCGCCAGCAGTGCAAATCCCGGGACAATTACTGGCTACACCTTC. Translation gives CASSANPGTITGYTF.